A single sample gave rise to the 25 T cell receptor beta chains below, sequenced in a study of T cells in Graves' hyperthyroidism and ophthalmopathy. TCR beta CDR3 region amplification was performed from RNA transcripts. During a first-round RT-PCR of the TCR CDR3, the HTBI primer set was used. One entry per CDR3 protein results from TCRdb running MiXCR on the multiplex PCR reads. The table lists about 340,000 distinct CDR3 sequences, about 20% of them singletons. Sequencing was carried out using blood. The receptors originated from a woman in her fifties or sixties with Graves' hyperthyroidism.

This chain links TRBV6-5 with TRBJ2-3; weak D call: TRBD2 (5 bases). Trimming removed 4 bases from V and 2 bases from J, with 13 bases in between. CDR1 and CDR2 from the germline V gene are MNHEY and SVGAGI. The CDR3 runs to 15 residues. The CDR3 loop reads CASSSRPSITDTQYF. CDR3 DNA: TGTGCCAGCAGTTCCCGGCCTAGCATCACAGATACGCAGTATTTT.

With regard to this clonotype: Compared with germline, one end of the junction differs, possibly owing to a read error. This sequence joins TRBV5-1 and TRBJ1-3; D is ambiguous. CDR1 SGHRS and CDR2 YFSETQ come from the germline V gene. This CDR3 is 16 amino acids long. The chain's CDR3 is CASSSQSEGTGNTIYF. Written as DNA, the CDR3 is TGTGCCAGCAGCTCCCAGTCCGAGGGAACTGGAAACACCATATATTTT.

The chain recombines TRBV18 with TRBJ2-3; 15 bases are a match to TRBD2. The CDR3 loop spans 19 amino acids. The V gene end was trimmed by 4 bases and the J gene end by 0 bases; junction bases not matched to a gene: 8. Germline V gives CDR1 KGHSH, CDR2 LQKENI. CDR3 bases: TGTGCCAGCTCACACCAGGGACTAGCGGGAGGAGGCAGCACAGATACGCAGTATTTT. It yields the protein CASSHQGLAGGGSTDTQYF. Using reference TRBV18 and TRBJ2-3 for the parts outside the CDR3, the full variable domain is NAGVMQNPRHLVRRRGQEARLRCSPMKGHSHVYWYRQLPEEGLKFMVYLQKENIIDESGMPKERFSAEFPKEGPSILRIQQVVRGDSAAYFCASSHQGLAGGGSTDTQYFGPGTRLTVL.

This clonotype appeared many times. The chain carries TRBV12-3 or TRBV12-4 and TRBJ1-2; TRBD1 matches 7 bases. Trimming took 5 bases from V and 4 from J; bases not matched to a gene: 4. The CDR3 is 13 residues long. CDR3 coding DNA: TGTGCCAGCAGTAATCAGGGGGGCTATGGCTACACCTTC. Protein sequence: CASSNQGGYGYTF.

This chain joins TRBV10-3 and TRBJ2-5, with D tentatively TRBD1 or TRBD2 (5 bases each). V was cut by 10 bases and J by 0 bases, with 12 bases left in between. This CDR3 comprises 13 residues. Per germline, CDR1 ENHRY and CDR2 SYGVKD. The CDR3 DNA sequence: TGTGCCACAGGGACCGGGAACCAAGAGACCCAGTACTTC. Its translation is CATGTGNQETQYF.

In this sample, this clonotype turned up many times. The gene calls are TRBV11-2 and TRBJ1-1; 11 bases agree with TRBD1. Germline trimming cut 1 base from V and 5 bases from J; bases unmatched to any gene: 3. The CDR3 loop spans 15 amino acids. Germline CDR1 SGHAT, CDR2 FQNNGV. CDR3 bases: TGTGCCAGCAGCTTAGCGGGACAGGGGGGGACTGAAGCTTTCTTT. Encoded protein: CASSLAGQGGTEAFF.

V and J are TRBV6-8 and TRBJ1-2; D perhaps matches TRBD1 (5 bases). CDR1 and CDR2 (germline): MNHGY, SAAAGT. Trimming removed 6 bases from V and 5 bases from J, with 16 bases in between. The CDR3 extends over 14 amino acids. The CDR3 reads CASRSGTELYGYTF. The DNA for the CDR3 is TGTGCCAGCAGGTCCGGGACGGAGTTATATGGCTACACCTTC.

This sequence joins TRBV29-1 and TRBJ2-1, with D possibly matching TRBD2 (5 bases). The CDR3 has 15 amino acids. The germline CDR1 and CDR2 sequences are SQVTM and ANQGSEA. V lost 1 base and J 4 bases, leaving 14 bases between the germline ends. The CDR3 region has the DNA TGCAGCGTTGAAGCCTTTAATAGCGCATACAATGAGCAGTTCTTC. Translation: CSVEAFNSAYNEQFF.

The rearrangement links TRBV30 to TRBJ2-7; D unresolved. Germline V gene lookup returns CDR1 GTSNPN and CDR2 SVGIG (reference sequence). The CDR3 covers 11 residues. Trimming took off 5 bases at V and 1 base at J, with 6 bases between the two ends. The CDR3 protein is CAWVASYEQYF. Written as DNA, the CDR3 is TGTGCCTGGGTCGCGTCCTACGAGCAGTACTTC.

This clonotype appeared a few times. The chain has TRBV5-6 and TRBJ2-7, with D perhaps assigned TRBD1 or TRBD2 (5 bases each). This CDR3 comprises 14 residues. V lost 7 bases and J 4 bases, leaving 18 bases between the germline ends. CDR1 and CDR2 (germline): SGHDT, YYEEEE. The CDR3 reads CASESGTQSYEQYF. The CDR3, as DNA: TGTGCCAGCGAATCCGGGACGCAGTCTTACGAGCAGTACTTC.

V and J are TRBV20-1 and TRBJ2-3, with D maybe TRBD1 (5 bases). CDR3 length: 15 residues. Germline CDR1 and CDR2: DFQATT and SNEGSKA (reference sequence). Trimming shortened V by 5 bases and J by 5 bases, and 20 bases separated the two germline ends. CDR3 sequence: CSAYPRTRGKDTQYF. The CDR3 DNA reads TGCAGTGCTTACCCCCGGACAAGGGGAAAAGATACGCAGTATTTT.

As to this clonotype: A read error may be the cause here, since a much bigger clone is one base away. The V call is TRBV2, the J call TRBJ2-3; 7 positions match TRBD1. The ends lost 11 bases at V and 4 bases at J; junction bases unmatched: 12. The CDR3 contains 14 residues. From germline, CDR1 is SNHLY and CDR2 FYNNEI. CDR3 residues: CAGKQGISPDTQYF. The CDR3, as DNA: TGTGCCGGAAAACAGGGGATTAGCCCAGATACGCAGTATTTT. The full variable domain, in which reference TRBV2 and TRBJ2-3 provide the parts outside the CDR3, is EPEVTQTPSHQVTQMGQEVILRCVPISNHLYFYWYRQILGQKVEFLVSFYNNEISEKSEIFDDQFSVERPDGSNFTLKIRSTKLEDSAMYFCAGKQGISPDTQYFGPGTRLTVL.

With respect to this clonotype: Since a much larger clone is just one base distant, this may be a read error. This chain uses TRBV6-1 with TRBJ1-2; no clear D gene. The CDR3 consists of 13 residues. The V end lost 6 bases, the J end lost 4 bases, and 12 bases lay between the germline ends. The germline gives CDR1 MNHNS, CDR2 SASEGT. The CDR3 loop is CASSPTESYGYTF. CDR3 coding DNA: TGTGCCAGCAGCCCTACAGAAAGCTATGGCTACACCTTC.

This clonotype has a handful of counts. The J gene is TRBJ2-3, the V gene TRBV5-1; possibly TRBD1 for D (5 bases). Germline CDR1 SGHRS, CDR2 YFSETQ. The CDR3 consists of 15 residues. V lost 0 bases to trimming and J lost 1 base, with 9 bases between them. The CDR3 DNA reads TGCGCCAGCAGCTTGGAGGGGCGTCGCACAGATACGCAGTATTTT. Protein sequence: CASSLEGRRTDTQYF.

V gene TRBV19 combines with J gene TRBJ1-2; a weak D match, TRBD1 (6 bases). V was clipped by 3 bases and J by 4 bases, with 15 bases between them. The germline V gene has CDR1 LNHDA and CDR2 SQIVND (reference sequence). The length of the CDR3 is 15 residues. Written as DNA, the CDR3 is TGTGCCAGTAGTATGGGGCAGGGGACATCCTATGGCTACACCTTC. This encodes CASSMGQGTSYGYTF. Full variable domain (remainder filled in from reference TRBV19 and TRBJ1-2): DGGITQSPKYLFRKEGQNVTLSCEQNLNHDAMYWYRQDPGQGLRLIYYSQIVNDFQKGDIAEGYSVSREKKESFPLTVTSAQKNPTAFYLCASSMGQGTSYGYTFGSGTRLTVV.

This clonotype has just a few counts. This chain uses TRBV6-1 with TRBJ1-5; 7 bases map to TRBD1. Germline CDR1 and CDR2: MNHNS and SASEGT. The CDR3 loop spans 17 amino acids. After removal of 4 bases from V and 2 bases from J, the junction contained 11 bases not matched to a gene. The CDR3 spells CASSVRDSSTGNQPQHF. CDR3 nucleotides: TGTGCCAGCAGTGTAAGGGACAGCTCGACCGGCAATCAGCCCCAGCATTTT.

This clonotype came up many times. The chain employs TRBV2 and TRBJ2-5; D might be TRBD1 or TRBD2, each matching 5 bases. Germline CDR1 is SNHLY and CDR2 is FYNNEI. V lost 8 bases to trimming and J lost 1 base, with 17 bases between them. The CDR3 length is 15 residues. For the CDR3, the DNA is TGTGCCAGCCTCAGATGGTCGGGGACCCAAGAGACCCAGTACTTC. This sequence encodes CASLRWSGTQETQYF.

This chain connects TRBV6-1 to TRBJ1-5; 12 bases agree with TRBD1. Germline CDR1 is MNHNS and CDR2 is SASEGT. V gave up 2 bases and J gave up 7 bases; unmatched junction bases: 3. This CDR3 comprises 15 residues. In nucleotides, the CDR3 is TGTGCCAGCAGTGAAACCGGGACAGGGGGCCAGCCCCAGCATTTT. Translated, it gives CASSETGTGGQPQHF.

This clonotype has ten or more counts. This chain connects TRBV5-1 to TRBJ2-4; perhaps TRBD2 as D (7 bases). The CDR3 consists of 16 residues. From germline, CDR1 is SGHRS and CDR2 YFSETQ. The V end lost 0 bases, the J end lost 6 bases, and 16 bases lay between the germline ends. The CDR3 here is CASSLEPQGGGNIQYF. CDR3 bases: TGCGCCAGCAGCTTGGAGCCCCAAGGGGGGGGAAACATTCAGTACTTC.

This clonotype was picked up a small number of times. J is TRBJ2-1 and V is TRBV7-3; D gene ambiguous. The CDR3 runs 15 residues. From germline, CDR1 is SGHTA and CDR2 FQGTGA. V lost 1 base, J lost 4 bases, and 11 bases lay in between. DNA of the CDR3: TGTGCCAGCAGCTTAAGTCGCGCGGAATACAATGAGCAGTTCTTC. It yields the protein CASSLSRAEYNEQFF.

This clonotype was seen more than once but under ten times. V usage is TRBV4-1 and J usage is TRBJ1-2; D call uncertain. V was trimmed by 1 base and J by 8 bases, leaving 17 bases between them. Germline V CDR1 and CDR2: MGHRA, YSYEKL. This CDR3 is built from 15 residues. CDR3 loop: CASSQGILTLEGYTF. Written as DNA, the CDR3 is TGCGCCAGCAGCCAAGGTATTCTTACCCTTGAGGGCTACACCTTC.

The table lists this clonotype with a few counts. The chain combines TRBV11-2 with TRBJ2-1, with D possibly being TRBD1 or TRBD2 (5 bases each). The CDR3 runs 15 residues. Germline CDR1 and CDR2: SGHAT and FQNNGV. Trimming cost V 5 bases and J 3 bases, with 14 bases left between them. The DNA for the CDR3 is TGTGCCAGCAGCAATATTCGGGGCCTCTACAATGAGCAGTTCTTC. This encodes CASSNIRGLYNEQFF.

At least ten counts were recorded for this clonotype. V usage is TRBV2 and J usage is TRBJ1-1; the D gene is possibly TRBD1 (6 bases). Trimming removed 2 bases at V and 5 bases at J, with 12 bases between. The CDR3 covers 14 residues. CDR1 is SNHLY and CDR2 is FYNNEI in the germline V gene. Here the CDR3 DNA reads TGTGCCAGCAGTGAAAGGGGGTTTCGTACTGAAGCTTTCTTT. Protein product: CASSERGFRTEAFF. The whole variable domain, filled in from reference TRBV2 and TRBJ1-1, reads EPEVTQTPSHQVTQMGQEVILRCVPISNHLYFYWYRQILGQKVEFLVSFYNNEISEKSEIFDDQFSVERPDGSNFTLKIRSTKLEDSAMYFCASSERGFRTEAFFGQGTRLTVV.

This clonotype was recorded a few times. The V and J genes are TRBV12-3 or TRBV12-4 and TRBJ2-2; the match to TRBD2 covers 10 bases. The V segment lost 6 bases and the J segment 5 bases; nucleotides outside the gene matches: 6. This CDR3 is built from 15 residues. CDR3 sequence: CASRLAGAWTGELFF. The CDR3 DNA reads as TGTGCCAGCAGGCTAGCGGGGGCCTGGACCGGGGAGCTGTTTTTT.

This clonotype was counted at least ten times. V usage is TRBV6-5 and J usage is TRBJ2-3; 7 nucleotides align to TRBD2. V shed 2 bases and J 5 bases; nucleotides not matched to a gene: 7. Germline CDR1 and CDR2: MNHEY and SVGAGI. There are 15 residues in the CDR3. The DNA for the CDR3 is TGTGCCAGCAGTTACGGCGGGAGCGGTAAAGATACGCAGTATTTT. Residues: CASSYGGSGKDTQYF.